A single count supports the clone carrying this TCR beta chain. Antigen: not known. The protocol was immunoSEQ multiplex PCR, while the TCRdb copy is restricted to in-frame clones and leaves out a portion. In the table there are fewer than 500,000 clones, around 90% of which are singletons. V was clipped by 1 base and J by 5 bases, with 2 bases between them. Germline lookup yields CDR1 GTSNPN and CDR2 SVGIG (reference sequence). This CDR3 has 11 amino acids. The data are from a study of Ad26.COV2.S vaccination and SARS-CoV-2 variants. Study-level points and caveats: Vaccine and placebo recipients had comparable breadth of non-spike TCRs.

Treatment meaning: around 19 received Ad26.COV2.S at low or high dose, single or two shots; 5 received placebo; per-sample allocation not given. Sampling took place 63 days after the first vaccine or placebo injection. This receptor was taken from a person aged 18-60 years who received the Ad26.COV2.S COVID-19 vaccine or a placebo. The material sequenced was peripheral blood, taken in a trial of Ad26.COV2.S vaccine versus placebo. The chain recombines TRBV30 with TRBJ2-2; D uncertain. The CDR3 here is CAWSGTGELFF. Written as DNA, the CDR3 is TGTGCCTGGAGTGGAACCGGGGAGCTGTTTTTT.